The 32 T cell receptor beta chains presented below share a single source sample, sequenced in a study of blood T cell repertoires in COVID-19. Clones were read by immunoSEQ multiplex PCR, and TCRdb kept only the in-frame ones, dropping some. This table holds about 200,000 clones, more than 75% found once. What was sequenced was peripheral blood. The receptor set was obtained from a man in his forties with active or convalescent COVID-19.

This clone was seen a handful of times. This chain uses TRBV5-4 with TRBJ1-3; perhaps TRBD1 as D (5 bases). From germline, CDR1 is SGHNT and CDR2 YYREEE (reference sequence). CDR3 size: 13 residues. V was clipped by 0 bases and J by 4 bases, with 5 bases between them. The CDR3 DNA sequence: TGTGCCAGCAGCTTGGGACAGGGAAACACCATATATTTT. Residues: CASSLGQGNTIYF.

This clone came up a few times. The rearrangement links TRBV10-3 to TRBJ1-2; 9 bases are shared with TRBD1. V shed 6 bases and J 8 bases; nucleotides not matched to a gene: 13. From germline, CDR1 is ENHRY and CDR2 SYGVKD. The CDR3 consists of 15 residues. For the CDR3, the DNA is TGTGCCATCAGGGCTTCCGGGACAGGGAATCGAGGCTACACCTTC. Its translation: CAIRASGTGNRGYTF.

The chain links TRBV19 to TRBJ1-1, with no clear D. CDR3 length: 15 amino acids. Looked up from germline, CDR1 is LNHDA and CDR2 is SQIVND (reference sequence). V was shortened by 6 bases and J by 2 bases, with 16 bases between the two germline ends. The CDR3 loop reads CASSSMLGANTEAFF. CDR3 bases: TGTGCCAGTAGCAGCATGTTGGGAGCTAACACTGAAGCTTTCTTT.

This clone was observed a few times. The V gene is TRBV9, the J gene TRBJ2-3; a weak D match, TRBD2 (6 bases). V shed 1 base and J shed 1 base, with 13 bases lying between them. CDR1 and CDR2 (germline): SGDLS, YYNGEE. The CDR3 runs to 16 residues. The CDR3 is CASSVNWRGGTDTQYF. CDR3 sequence (DNA): TGTGCCAGCAGCGTAAATTGGAGGGGCGGCACAGATACGCAGTATTTT.

The chain combines TRBV27 with TRBJ2-1; 7 bases match TRBD2. The length of the CDR3 is 14 residues. Trimming took 7 bases from V and 3 from J; bases not matched to a gene: 6. Germline values: CDR1 MNHEY, CDR2 SMNVEV (reference sequence). The CDR3 protein is CASTAGTNYNEQFF. CDR3 nucleotide sequence: TGTGCCAGCACCGCCGGGACTAACTACAATGAGCAGTTCTTC.

The genes are TRBV5-4 and TRBJ2-7; D might be TRBD1 (6 bases). Between the trimmed V and J ends, which lost 4 bases and 5 bases, there was a span of 22 bases. The CDR3 loop spans 16 amino acids. Germline lookup yields CDR1 SGHNT and CDR2 YYREEE (reference sequence). CDR3 DNA sequence: TGTGCCAGCAGCCTCGGTAGGGGGACAAAGGTCCACGAGCAGTACTTC. This encodes CASSLGRGTKVHEQYF.

The gene calls are TRBV28 and TRBJ2-7, with a weak D call TRBD1 (7 bases). Germline assignment: CDR1 MDHEN and CDR2 SYDVKM. V was clipped by 6 bases and J by 2 bases, with 23 bases between them. There are 17 residues in the CDR3. The CDR3 sequence: CASRPRAGKGAAYEQYF. The CDR3 nucleotides read TGTGCCAGCAGGCCCCGAGCGGGTAAGGGGGCAGCCTACGAGCAGTACTTC.

This sequence joins TRBV18 and TRBJ2-5, with D unresolved. This CDR3 region has 14 residues. Germline loops: CDR1 KGHSH, CDR2 LQKENI. Trimming stripped 0 bases from V and 1 base from J, with 6 bases between. The chain's CDR3 is CASSPPSIQETQYF. Here the CDR3 DNA reads TGTGCCAGCTCACCACCGTCCATCCAAGAGACCCAGTACTTC.

The chain couples TRBV3-1 (or the pseudogene TRBV3-2) to TRBJ1-5; TRBD1 matches at 7 bases. This CDR3 is 16 amino acids long. Losses at the gene ends were 4 bases for V and 2 bases for J; bases not matched to a gene: 8. Germline V CDR1 and CDR2: LGHDT, YNNKEL (reference sequence). The CDR3 region has the DNA TGTGCCAGCAGCCGGGGGACAGCCGGTGGCAATCAGCCCCAGCATTTT. Its protein product is CASSRGTAGGNQPQHF.

The chain is built from TRBV5-4 and TRBJ2-7; 14 nucleotides agree with TRBD2. The CDR3 length is 16 residues. CDR1 and CDR2 from the germline V gene are SGHNT and YYREEE (reference sequence). V gave up 4 bases and J gave up 6 bases; unmatched junction bases: 9. The CDR3 sequence: CASSRGGLAGVGEQYF. The DNA of the CDR3 is TGTGCCAGCAGCCGAGGGGGACTAGCGGGGGTAGGCGAGCAGTACTTC. The full variable domain, completed using reference TRBV5-4 and TRBJ2-7, is ETGVTQSPTHLIKTRGQQVTLRCSSQSGHNTVSWYQQALGQGPQFIFQYYREEENGRGNFPPRFSGLQFPNYSSELNVNALELDDSALYLCASSRGGLAGVGEQYFGPGTRLTVT.

The chain joins TRBV18 to TRBJ1-4; the match to TRBD1 covers 9 bases. CDR1 is KGHSH, CDR2 LQKENI, per germline. V was pared by 3 bases and J by 3 bases, with 2 bases of the junction left unmatched. CDR3 size: 15 residues. This chain's CDR3 is CASSPRTGANEKLFF. The CDR3 bases are TGTGCCAGCTCACCCCGGACAGGGGCTAATGAAAAACTGTTTTTT.

The chain links TRBV19 to TRBJ2-5; 7 nucleotides line up with TRBD1. The CDR3 runs to 16 residues. J gave up 2 bases and V 2 bases, and 8 bases lay outside the gene matches. Germline V CDR1 and CDR2: LNHDA, SQIVND (reference sequence). The CDR3 sequence is CASSIRGQERQETQYF. The CDR3 DNA follows: TGTGCCAGTAGTATACGAGGACAGGAAAGACAAGAGACCCAGTACTTC.

V is TRBV11-3 and J is TRBJ2-7; D not resolved. This CDR3 is 14 amino acids long. Germline CDR1 SGHNT, CDR2 YENEEA. The V and J ends lost 2 bases and 4 bases respectively, with 12 bases between them. The CDR3 bases are TGTGCCAGCAGCTTACGAATGGGCAGTTACGAGCAGTACTTC. It encodes CASSLRMGSYEQYF.

The chain is built from TRBV5-4 and TRBJ1-1; 10 bases line up with TRBD1. The germline V gene has CDR1 SGHNT and CDR2 YYREEE (reference sequence). The CDR3 loop spans 14 amino acids. With 4 bases clipped from V and 5 bases from J, the junction kept 5 bases outside the gene matches. This chain's CDR3 is CASSATGGGTEAFF. CDR3 nucleotides: TGTGCCAGCAGCGCGACAGGGGGCGGAACTGAAGCTTTCTTT.

This sequence joins TRBV6-5 and TRBJ2-7; TRBD1 aligns across 11 bases. The CDR3 contains 15 residues. In germline, CDR1 is MNHEY, CDR2 SVGAGI. V lost 6 bases, J lost 1 base, and 5 bases stayed unmatched. CDR3 sequence reads: CASRRDRGGSYEQYF. The CDR3 DNA follows: TGTGCCAGCAGGAGGGACAGGGGGGGATCCTACGAGCAGTACTTC.

V is TRBV15 and J is TRBJ2-3, with 8 bases lining up with TRBD1. This CDR3 region has 15 residues. Germline assignment: CDR1 LNHNV and CDR2 YYDKDF (reference sequence). J lost 2 bases, V lost 3 bases, and 4 bases had no gene match. The CDR3 loop reads CATSSGQGDTDTQYF. For the CDR3, the DNA is TGTGCCACCAGCAGCGGACAGGGTGACACAGATACGCAGTATTTT.

The chain carries TRBV4-3 and TRBJ1-3; D not certain. V dropped 1 base and J dropped 0 bases, with 10 bases sitting between them. The CDR3 has 16 amino acids. CDR1 is LGHNA, CDR2 YSLEER, per germline. The CDR3 loop reads CASSQGLKSSGNTIYF. The CDR3, as DNA: TGCGCCAGCAGCCAAGGTCTCAAGAGCTCTGGAAACACCATATATTTT.

V usage is TRBV5-1 and J usage is TRBJ2-3; TRBD1 is a possible D gene (6 bases). This CDR3 has 16 residues. CDR1 is SGHRS and CDR2 is YFSETQ in the germline V gene. The V end lost 1 base, the J end lost 4 bases, and 16 bases lay between the germline ends. The CDR3 nucleotides read TGCGCCAGCAGCTTGAGTGGCTGGGGGCGCGCAGATACGCAGTATTTT. It is translated as CASSLSGWGRADTQYF.

The rearrangement uses TRBV19 and TRBJ2-3, with 8 bases aligning to TRBD1. Per the germline V gene, CDR1 is LNHDA and CDR2 is SQIVND (reference sequence). V was clipped by 3 bases and J by 5 bases; unmatched bases: 4. This CDR3 comprises 14 residues. The CDR3 sequence is CASSIDRGGDTQYF. As DNA, the CDR3 is TGTGCCAGTAGTATCGACAGGGGCGGAGATACGCAGTATTTT.

V usage is TRBV3-1 (or the pseudogene TRBV3-2) and J usage is TRBJ2-2, with D possibly TRBD1 on 5 matching bases. CDR1 LGHDT and CDR2 YNNKEL come from the germline V gene (reference sequence). This CDR3 contains 16 residues. V was cut by 4 bases and J by 3 bases, with 15 bases left in between. CDR3 protein: CASSPYRPQDTGELFF. The CDR3 region has the DNA TGTGCCAGCAGCCCCTACAGGCCCCAGGACACCGGGGAGCTGTTTTTT.

The chain combines TRBV7-2 with TRBJ2-3, with 8 bases identical to TRBD2. Germline V lookup: CDR1 SGHTA, CDR2 FQGNSA. V was pared by 4 bases and J by 5 bases, with 11 bases of the junction left unmatched. The CDR3 is 16 residues long. This CDR3 reads CASSSQAGALVDTQYF. The CDR3 coding sequence is TGTGCCAGCAGCTCGCAAGCGGGAGCTCTGGTAGATACGCAGTATTTT.

This clone was recorded once. The chain is built from TRBV27 and TRBJ1-1, with D perhaps matching TRBD1 (6 bases). V was cut by 6 bases and J by 4 bases, with 15 bases left in between. This CDR3 spans 14 amino acids. Germline V gene data show CDR1 as MNHEY and CDR2 as SMNVEV (reference sequence). DNA for the CDR3: TGTGCCAGCAGCCCCGGGGGGGGCGTCACTGAAGCTTTCTTT. It codes for CASSPGGGVTEAFF.

The V call is TRBV7-8, the J call TRBJ1-5; the match to TRBD1 covers 8 bases. Germline V CDR1 and CDR2: SGHVS, FQNEAQ. The CDR3 covers 16 residues. V lost 5 bases, J lost 0 bases, and 6 bases stayed unmatched. Here the CDR3 reads CASSRDRGYSNQPQHF. DNA for the CDR3: TGTGCCAGCAGCCGAGACAGGGGTTATAGCAATCAGCCCCAGCATTTT.

The rearrangement uses TRBV16 and TRBJ2-7; D might be TRBD1 (6 bases). CDR1 and CDR2 from the germline V gene are KGHSY and FQNENV. The CDR3 is 13 amino acids. V dropped 4 bases and J dropped 1 base, with 8 bases sitting between them. CDR3 loop: CASSLGQSYEQYF. For the CDR3, the DNA is TGTGCCAGCAGCCTAGGACAGTCCTACGAGCAGTACTTC.

This clone was recorded only once. The rearrangement uses TRBV6-2 or TRBV6-3 and TRBJ2-5; D may be TRBD1 (6 bases). V was pared by 2 bases and J by 4 bases, with 11 bases between. Germline CDR1 reads MNHEY; CDR2 reads SVGEGT. The CDR3 extends over 14 amino acids. CDR3 region: CASSYATRGETQYF. The CDR3 DNA sequence: TGTGCCAGCAGTTACGCGACCAGGGGAGAGACCCAGTACTTC.

A word on this clone: The same CDR3 is also encoded by other DNA sequences in this sample. This sequence joins TRBV2 and TRBJ1-1, with TRBD1 matching over 9 bases. This CDR3 contains 14 residues. CDR1 is SNHLY and CDR2 is FYNNEI in the germline V gene. Germline trimming cut 6 bases from V and 1 base from J; bases unmatched to any gene: 3. The DNA of the CDR3 is TGTGCCAGCAGGTACAGGGGGCAGAACACTGAAGCTTTCTTT. It specifies CASRYRGQNTEAFF.

This clone was detected only a few times. CDR3 DNA: TGCGCCAGCAGCTTAAACAGGGGTATGAACACTGAAGCTTTCTTT. It is translated as CASSLNRGMNTEAFF. The V call is TRBV5-1, the J call TRBJ1-1, with TRBD1 identical over 7 bases. Germline lookup yields CDR1 SGHRS and CDR2 YFSETQ. V dropped 2 bases and J dropped 0; count of bases not matched to a gene: 4. CDR3 size: 15 residues.

Only a few counts were recorded for this clone. The gene calls are TRBV9 and TRBJ1-6; tentative D call: TRBD1 (5 bases). The CDR3 has 13 residues. V was clipped by 4 bases and J by 7 bases, with 9 bases between them. Germline loops: CDR1 SGDLS, CDR2 YYNGEE. CDR3 DNA: TGTGCCAGCAGCATGACAGAAAATTCACCCCTCCACTTT. Residues: CASSMTENSPLHF.

This rearrangement joins TRBV30 to TRBJ2-2, with TRBD2 identical over 9 bases. This CDR3 comprises 15 residues. Germline V gives CDR1 GTSNPN, CDR2 SVGIG (reference sequence). The junction had 6 bases not matched to a gene; V was cut back by 3 bases and J by 4 bases. CDR3 nucleotides: TGTGCCTGGAGGATAGCGGGAGCGGTCACCGGGGAGCTGTTTTTT. This gives the protein CAWRIAGAVTGELFF.

In its sample, this clone was seen once. V gene TRBV25-1 combines with J gene TRBJ1-1, with D tentatively TRBD1 (6 bases). Germline V CDR1 and CDR2: MGHDK, SYGVNS. The CDR3 sequence is 15 residues long. Deletions cut 3 bases from V and 2 bases from J, with 13 bases between. The DNA of the CDR3 is TGTGCCAGCAGTGATGCCCAGGGGACAAACACTGAAGCTTTCTTT. Amino acid sequence: CASSDAQGTNTEAFF.

The rearrangement links TRBV5-4 to TRBJ2-1, with TRBD2 identical over 7 bases. Germline V CDR1 and CDR2: SGHNT, YYREEE (reference sequence). V lost 4 bases, J lost 0 bases, and 1 base stayed unmatched. The CDR3 runs to 14 residues. For the CDR3, the DNA is TGTGCCAGCAGCAGCGGGACCTCCTACAATGAGCAGTTCTTC. Translation: CASSSGTSYNEQFF.

The chain has TRBV13 and TRBJ2-2, with no clear D. Germline loops: CDR1 PRHDT, CDR2 FYEKMQ (reference sequence). Between the trimmed V and J ends, which lost 9 bases and 1 base, there was a span of 12 bases. The CDR3 runs 14 residues. CDR3 DNA: TGTGCCAGTAGTCCCAGGCAGAACACCGGGGAGCTGTTTTTT. This codes for CASSPRQNTGELFF.